The next 17 T cell receptor beta chains were all read from a single sample in a study of cytomegalovirus exposure and HLA in healthy donors. Vbeta (60) and Jbeta (13) primers were used in the PCR. Sequenced by immunoSEQ multiplex PCR; TCRdb stores in-frame clones only, minus some. The table includes 150,000 to 200,000 clones, about 77% detected once. Sequenced material: PBMCs. The receptor set was obtained from a woman in her 30s in good health and CMV-seropositive.

The genes are TRBV30 and TRBJ1-5, with D possibly TRBD1 on 6 matching bases. Trimming shortened V by 1 base and J by 5 bases, and 21 bases separated the two germline ends. Germline V gives CDR1 GTSNPN, CDR2 SVGIG (reference sequence). This CDR3 spans 17 amino acids. CDR3 bases: TGTGCCTGGAGTGACCGTTTGCGGACAGCCGGTCATCAGCCCCAGCATTTT. Translation gives CAWSDRLRTAGHQPQHF.

This chain links TRBV28 with TRBJ1-3; D is perhaps TRBD1 (5 bases). V lost 2 bases and J lost 7, with 6 bases in between. The germline gives CDR1 MDHEN, CDR2 SYDVKM. This CDR3 spans 12 amino acids. The CDR3: CASSLAGNTIYF. The CDR3 DNA follows: TGTGCCAGCAGTTTAGCAGGGAACACCATATATTTT.

In this sample, this clone turned up a few times. This chain joins TRBV4-1 and TRBJ1-1; maybe TRBD1 (6 bases). The ends were cut back, 0 bases at V and 0 bases at J, with 14 bases in the middle. The CDR3 has 17 residues. From germline, CDR1 is MGHRA and CDR2 YSYEKL. In nucleotides, the CDR3 is TGCGCCAGCAGCCAAGATTCCATAGGGGGGGTGAACACTGAAGCTTTCTTT. Translated: CASSQDSIGGVNTEAFF.

The rearrangement joins TRBV29-1 to TRBJ2-2; no firm D call. V was shortened by 6 bases and J by 0 bases, with 8 bases between the two germline ends. CDR3 length: 13 amino acids. Germline CDR1 is SQVTM and CDR2 is ANQGSEA. CDR3 sequence (DNA): TGCAGCGTCCGACTCACGAACACCGGGGAGCTGTTTTTT. This gives the protein CSVRLTNTGELFF.

V usage is TRBV7-8 and J usage is TRBJ1-6, with D unclear. Between the trimmed V and J ends, which lost 1 base and 5 bases, there was a span of 12 bases. The V gene's germline CDR1 is SGHVS and CDR2 FQNEAQ. CDR3 length: 16 amino acids. In DNA, the CDR3 is TGTGCCAGCAGCTTAGGGGTACAGACTAATAATTCACCCCTCCACTTT. It translates to CASSLGVQTNNSPLHF. Based on the CDR3 plus reference TRBV7-8 and TRBJ1-6, the full variable domain is GAGVSQSPRYKVAKRGQDVALRCDPISGHVSLFWYQQALGQGPEFLTYFQNEAQLDKSGLPSDRFFAERPEGSVSTLKIQRTQQEDSAVYLCASSLGVQTNNSPLHFGNGTRLTVT.

The chain couples TRBV10-3 to TRBJ2-2, with D maybe TRBD2 (6 bases). Per the germline V gene, CDR1 is ENHRY and CDR2 is SYGVKD. This CDR3 spans 15 amino acids. The V end lost 5 bases, the J end lost 9 bases, and 19 bases lay between the germline ends. The CDR3 nucleotides read TGTGCCATCAGTCCAAGGCAGGGCGGGATAAGGGAGCTGTTTTTT. Translating gives CAISPRQGGIRELFF.

The rearrangement joins TRBV4-2 to TRBJ2-1; TRBD2 is a possible D gene (5 bases). V shed 0 bases and J shed 9 bases, with 12 bases lying between them. In germline, CDR1 is LGHNA, CDR2 YNFKEQ. The CDR3 loop spans 14 amino acids. The CDR3 here is CASSQDGSSVEQFF. The DNA for the CDR3 is TGTGCCAGCAGCCAAGATGGGAGTTCCGTTGAGCAGTTCTTC.

V gene TRBV5-4 combines with J gene TRBJ1-2; 8 nucleotides align to TRBD1. The CDR3 has 15 residues. The V gene end was trimmed by 1 base and the J gene end by 0 bases; junction bases not matched to a gene: 2. CDR1 is SGHNT, CDR2 YYREEE, per germline (reference sequence). CDR3 loop: CASSLRQGSNYGYTF. CDR3 in DNA: TGTGCCAGCAGCTTGAGACAGGGGTCTAACTATGGCTACACCTTC.

This clone was recorded a few times. The CDR3 spells CASSPQVGGGTDIQYF. The DNA for the CDR3 is TGCGCCAGCAGCCCTCAGGTAGGGGGCGGAACGGACATTCAGTACTTC. The J gene is TRBJ2-4, the V gene TRBV4-3; 7 positions agree with TRBD1. CDR1 and CDR2 (germline): LGHNA, YSLEER. CDR3 length equals 16 residues. V gave up 4 bases and J gave up 8 bases; unmatched junction bases: 14.

This CDR3 is CASSLEAGASSGANVLTF. The CDR3, as DNA: TGTGCCAGCAGCTTAGAGGCAGGGGCATCATCTGGGGCCAACGTCCTGACTTTC. The chain couples TRBV7-9 to TRBJ2-6; D might be TRBD1 (6 bases). Germline V gives CDR1 SEHNR, CDR2 FQNEAQ (reference sequence). V lost 1 base to trimming and J lost 1 base, with 14 bases between them. The CDR3 is 18 amino acids.

As DNA, the CDR3 is TGTGCCAGCAGCCGACCAGCAGGACAGGGATTTAACGTTCTATACTTC. Translating it yields CASSRPAGQGFNVLYF. The rearrangement joins TRBV11-2 to TRBJ2-7; 8 bases are shared with TRBD1. CDR1 SGHAT and CDR2 FQNNGV come from the germline V gene. The ends lost 5 bases at V and 13 bases at J; junction bases unmatched: 22. CDR3 length: 16 amino acids. The complete variable domain, with remaining parts taken from reference TRBV11-2 and TRBJ2-7, reads EAGVAQSPRYKIIEKRQSVAFWCNPISGHATLYWYQQILGQGPKLLIQFQNNGVVDDSQLPKDRFSAERLKGVDSTLKIQPAKLEDSAVYLCASSRPAGQGFNVLYFGPGTRLTVT.

This chain connects TRBV15 to TRBJ1-4; TRBD1 matches 8 bases. Germline-derived CDR1 and CDR2 are LNHNV and YYDKDF (reference sequence). The trim removed 4 bases at V and 4 bases at J, leaving 2 bases unmatched. The CDR3 is made up of 14 amino acids. The CDR3 coding sequence is TGTGCCACCAGCAAACAGGGGGGTAATGAAAAACTGTTTTTT. Residues: CATSKQGGNEKLFF.

This clone was detected a few times. V gene TRBV28 combines with J gene TRBJ2-7; D might be TRBD1 (6 bases). The CDR3 consists of 15 residues. Germline lookup yields CDR1 MDHEN and CDR2 SYDVKM. V was shortened by 2 bases and J by 3 bases, with 14 bases between the two germline ends. CDR3 region: CASSLGTTGSYEQYF. The DNA of the CDR3 is TGTGCCAGCAGTTTAGGGACAACGGGAAGCTACGAGCAGTACTTC.

This clone has only a few counts. V gene TRBV4-1 combines with J gene TRBJ2-5; 9 bases are a match to TRBD2. V was clipped by 3 bases and J by 0 bases; unmatched bases: 5. The CDR3 covers 16 residues. In germline, CDR1 is MGHRA, CDR2 YSYEKL. CDR3 bases: TGCGCCAGCAGCCAGTCAGCGGGAGGTTACCAAGAGACCCAGTACTTC. As protein: CASSQSAGGYQETQYF.

The chain combines TRBV29-1 with TRBJ2-3; 7 nucleotides agree with TRBD1. The J segment lost 2 bases and the V segment lost 0 bases, leaving 5 bases of the junction unmatched. CDR1 SQVTM and CDR2 ANQGSEA come from the germline V gene. This CDR3 has 15 amino acids. The CDR3 loop reads CSVEDPGQNTDTQYF. The CDR3 region has the DNA TGCAGCGTTGAAGATCCGGGACAGAACACAGATACGCAGTATTTT.

This chain joins TRBV11-1 and TRBJ2-7; 7 nucleotides match TRBD1. Germline CDR1 reads SGHAT; CDR2 reads FQDESV (reference sequence). CDR3 size: 15 residues. V shed 5 bases, J shed 2 bases, and the junction held 9 bases outside the gene matches. The CDR3 nucleotides read TGTGCCAGCAGCCACCCAGGGGGTTTCACCTACGAGCAGTACTTC. As protein: CASSHPGGFTYEQYF. Together with reference TRBV11-1 and TRBJ2-7, the CDR3 gives the full variable domain: EAEVAQSPRYKITEKSQAVAFWCDPISGHATLYWYRQILGQGPELLVQFQDESVVDDSQLPKDRFSAERLKGVDSTLKIQPAELGDSAMYLCASSHPGGFTYEQYFGPGTRLTVT.

The chain is built from TRBV4-2 and TRBJ2-5; a weak D match, TRBD2 (5 bases). The CDR3 is made up of 15 amino acids. The germline V and J ends were trimmed by 0 bases and 5 bases, with 13 bases remaining between them. Germline V gene data show CDR1 as LGHNA and CDR2 as YNFKEQ. In DNA form, the CDR3 reads TGTGCCAGCAGCCAAGATGTTGAGGGTGTTGAGACCCAGTACTTC. Translation gives CASSQDVEGVETQYF.